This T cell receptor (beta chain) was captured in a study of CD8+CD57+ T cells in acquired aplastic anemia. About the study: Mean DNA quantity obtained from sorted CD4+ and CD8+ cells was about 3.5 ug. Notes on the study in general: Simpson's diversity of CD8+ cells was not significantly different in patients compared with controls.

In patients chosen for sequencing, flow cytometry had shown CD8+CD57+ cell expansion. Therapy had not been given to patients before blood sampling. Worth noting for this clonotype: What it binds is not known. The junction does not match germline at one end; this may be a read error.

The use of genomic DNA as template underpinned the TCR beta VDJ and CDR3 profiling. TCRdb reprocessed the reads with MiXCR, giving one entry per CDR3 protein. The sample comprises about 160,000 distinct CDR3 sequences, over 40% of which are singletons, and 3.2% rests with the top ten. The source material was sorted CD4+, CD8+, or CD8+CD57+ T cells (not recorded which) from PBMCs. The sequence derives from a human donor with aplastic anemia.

The CDR3 DNA is TGCAGTGCTAGAGACTTGGGGGACTCCCATAATTCACCCCTCCACTTT. It specifies CSARDLGDSHNSPLHF. V and J are TRBV20-1 and TRBJ1-6; D may be TRBD1 (5 bases). Germline V lookup: CDR1 DFQATT, CDR2 SNEGSKA (reference sequence). CDR3 length: 16 residues.